This entry lists 17 T cell receptor beta chains sequenced from one sample in a study of T cell responses to AZD1222 COVID-19 vaccine. The data were produced by immunoSEQ multiplex PCR, yet TCRdb's version contains in-frame clones alone and is incomplete. The table has about 120,000 clones, roughly 92% seen once. The sample was peripheral blood, taken on day 0 of AZD1222 vaccination. Source of these receptors: an adult in good health.

The chain combines TRBV4-1 with TRBJ1-5; maybe TRBD1 (5 bases). With 1 base removed from V and 2 bases from J, the gap between germline ends came to 9 bases. Germline V lookup: CDR1 MGHRA, CDR2 YSYEKL. The CDR3 runs to 15 residues. CDR3 amino acids: CASSQARDGNQPQHF. CDR3 bases: TGCGCCAGCAGCCAAGCCAGGGACGGCAATCAGCCCCAGCATTTT.

In DNA, the CDR3 is TGTGCCAGCAGCAGGGTGACAGGGTATGACACTGAAGCTTTCTTT. This gives the protein CASSRVTGYDTEAFF. The rearrangement joins TRBV11-2 to TRBJ1-1, with TRBD1 matching 7 bases. V lost 5 bases to trimming and J lost 3 bases; unmatched junction nucleotides: 9. Germline V gene lookup returns CDR1 SGHAT and CDR2 FQNNGV. The CDR3 spans 15 residues.

The chain links TRBV7-2 to TRBJ1-1; D is undetermined. The germline CDR1 and CDR2 sequences are SGHTA and FQGNSA. V lost 0 bases, J lost 7 bases, and 9 bases lay in between. The CDR3 consists of 13 residues. The CDR3 loop reads CASSLAGNGEAFF. CDR3 nucleotide sequence: TGTGCCAGCAGCTTAGCAGGGAACGGTGAAGCTTTCTTT.

The genes are TRBV5-1 and TRBJ1-5; D possibly corresponds to TRBD1 (6 bases). Germline V gene data show CDR1 as SGHRS and CDR2 as YFSETQ. V lost 1 base to trimming and J lost 4 bases, with 9 bases between them. The CDR3 runs 14 residues. The CDR3 DNA follows: TGCGCCAGCAGCTTGACAGGGAATAATCAGCCCCAGCATTTT. Translation gives CASSLTGNNQPQHF.

The chain couples TRBV30 to TRBJ1-4; D unclear. The CDR3 totals 11 residues. V was shortened by 7 bases and J by 8 bases, with 11 bases between the two germline ends. Germline V lookup: CDR1 GTSNPN, CDR2 SVGIG (reference sequence). The CDR3, as DNA: TGTGCCTTCCAAACGGGAGAAAAACTGTTTTTT. It specifies CAFQTGEKLFF.

The V gene is TRBV19, the J gene TRBJ2-7; TRBD1 aligns across 10 bases. CDR3 length: 15 residues. The germline CDR1 and CDR2 sequences are LNHDA and SQIVND (reference sequence). Trimming took 4 bases from V and 3 from J; bases not matched to a gene: 6. The CDR3 DNA is TGTGCCAGTAGTAATCGGGGACAGGGGTTCTACGAGCAGTACTTC. Amino acids: CASSNRGQGFYEQYF.

This chain connects TRBV18 to TRBJ2-7; D perhaps matches TRBD1 (6 bases). The CDR3 runs 13 residues. The V and J ends lost 3 bases and 3 bases respectively, with 9 bases between them. Germline V gene lookup returns CDR1 KGHSH and CDR2 LQKENI. CDR3 sequence (DNA): TGTGCCAGCTCACCGGGACACCTCTACGAGCAGTACTTC. Residues: CASSPGHLYEQYF. Supplemented by reference TRBV18 and TRBJ2-7, the full variable domain reads NAGVMQNPRHLVRRRGQEARLRCSPMKGHSHVYWYRQLPEEGLKFMVYLQKENIIDESGMPKERFSAEFPKEGPSILRIQQVVRGDSAAYFCASSPGHLYEQYFGPGTRLTVT.

The rearrangement joins TRBV12-3 or TRBV12-4 to TRBJ2-7; D assignment may be TRBD1 or TRBD2 (5 bases each). V lost 6 bases and J 0 bases, leaving 9 bases between the germline ends. The CDR3 contains 13 residues. The CDR3 coding sequence is TGTGCCAGCAGGGGGACGCCCTCCTACGAGCAGTACTTC. Encoded protein: CASRGTPSYEQYF.

The chain couples TRBV14 to TRBJ1-1; the D is unclear. This CDR3 has 13 amino acids. The ends were cut back, 6 bases at V and 0 bases at J, with 8 bases in the middle. Germline V lookup: CDR1 SGHDN, CDR2 FVKESK. The CDR3 DNA is TGTGCCAGCAGTGCAGCCCTGAACACTGAAGCTTTCTTT. Protein product: CASSAALNTEAFF.

V is TRBV5-1 and J is TRBJ2-1, with D unclear. Germline assignment: CDR1 SGHRS and CDR2 YFSETQ. The CDR3 length is 11 residues. The V end was cut by 2 bases, the J end by 7 bases, with 4 bases between. The CDR3 DNA sequence: TGCGCCAGCAGCTTTGCGAATGAGCAGTTCTTC. Its translation is CASSFANEQFF.

The chain employs TRBV5-6 and TRBJ1-2; D gene ambiguous. The length of the CDR3 is 12 residues. CDR1 is SGHDT and CDR2 is YYEEEE in the germline V gene. V was trimmed by 5 bases and J by 5 bases, leaving 10 bases between them. The CDR3 protein is CASRRTVYGYTF. CDR3 in DNA: TGTGCCAGCAGACGCACGGTGTATGGCTACACCTTC.

This clone was counted a few times. The chain couples TRBV24-1 to TRBJ2-2, with D possibly being TRBD1 (6 bases). Per germline, CDR1 KGHDR and CDR2 SFDVKD. The V end was cut by 4 bases, the J end by 6 bases, with 11 bases between. The CDR3 sequence is 14 residues long. The DNA of the CDR3 is TGTGCCACCAGTGACCGTTACAGGGCCGGGGAGCTGTTTTTT. Translating gives CATSDRYRAGELFF.

The chain recombines TRBV7-8 with TRBJ2-7; D tentatively fits TRBD1 or TRBD2 (5 bases each). The CDR3 length is 13 residues. Trimming removed 10 bases at V and 1 base at J, with 14 bases between. The V gene's germline CDR1 is SGHVS and CDR2 FQNEAQ. DNA of the CDR3: TGTGCCACCACGGGGACGGAATCCTACGAGCAGTACTTC. Translated, it gives CATTGTESYEQYF.

V usage is TRBV5-4 and J usage is TRBJ2-7; 10 positions agree with TRBD1. The CDR3 is 15 residues long. Trimming at V came to 4 bases and at J to 2 bases, leaving 6 bases not matched to a gene. CDR1 is SGHNT, CDR2 YYREEE, per germline (reference sequence). CDR3 residues: CASSTSGTGAYEQYF. In DNA form, the CDR3 reads TGTGCCAGCAGCACTTCCGGGACAGGGGCCTACGAGCAGTACTTC.

V gene TRBV18 combines with J gene TRBJ2-6; a weak D match, TRBD2 (6 bases). Trimming shortened V by 3 bases and J by 0 bases, and 9 bases separated the two germline ends. From germline, CDR1 is KGHSH and CDR2 LQKENI. The CDR3 sequence is 16 residues long. The CDR3 reads CASSPRGFSGANVLTF. In nucleotides, the CDR3 is TGTGCCAGCTCACCGCGGGGTTTCTCTGGGGCCAACGTCCTGACTTTC.

The chain employs TRBV19 and TRBJ2-3; 7 bases are shared with TRBD1. CDR3 length: 12 amino acids. CDR1 and CDR2 (germline): LNHDA, SQIVND (reference sequence). This chain's CDR3 is CATGQGTDTQYF. DNA for the CDR3: TGTGCTACTGGACAGGGCACAGATACGCAGTATTTT.

The rearrangement links TRBV7-9 to TRBJ2-7, with 10 bases lining up with TRBD1. This CDR3 contains 15 residues. The trim removed 5 bases at V and 6 bases at J, leaving 10 bases unmatched. Germline CDR1 and CDR2: SEHNR and FQNEAQ (reference sequence). The CDR3 is CASSLFRDRGGEQYF. In DNA, the CDR3 is TGTGCCAGCAGCCTCTTCCGGGACAGGGGTGGCGAGCAGTACTTC.